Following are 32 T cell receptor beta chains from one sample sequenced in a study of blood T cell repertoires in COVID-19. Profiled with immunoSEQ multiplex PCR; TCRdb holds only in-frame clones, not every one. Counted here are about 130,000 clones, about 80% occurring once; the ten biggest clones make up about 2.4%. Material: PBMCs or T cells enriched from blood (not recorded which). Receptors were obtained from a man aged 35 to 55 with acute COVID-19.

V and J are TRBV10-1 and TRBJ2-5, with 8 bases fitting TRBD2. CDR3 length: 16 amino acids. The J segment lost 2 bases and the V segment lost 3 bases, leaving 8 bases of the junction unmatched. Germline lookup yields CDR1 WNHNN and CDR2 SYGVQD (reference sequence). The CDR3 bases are TGCGCCAGCAGTGACCTGGCGGGGGGACCTCAAGAGACCCAGTACTTC. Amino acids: CASSDLAGGPQETQYF.

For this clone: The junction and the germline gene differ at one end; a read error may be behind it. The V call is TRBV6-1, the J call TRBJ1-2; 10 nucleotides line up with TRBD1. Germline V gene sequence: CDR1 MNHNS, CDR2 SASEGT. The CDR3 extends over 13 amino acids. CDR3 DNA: TGTGCCAGCAGGGAAGGGACAGGGGATGGCTACACCTTC. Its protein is CASREGTGDGYTF.

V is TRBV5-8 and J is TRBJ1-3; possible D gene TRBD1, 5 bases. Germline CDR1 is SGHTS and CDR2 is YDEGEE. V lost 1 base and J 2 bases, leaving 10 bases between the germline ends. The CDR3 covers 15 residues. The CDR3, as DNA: TGTGCCAGCAGCTTGATCAGGGCTACTGGAAACACCATATATTTT. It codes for CASSLIRATGNTIYF.

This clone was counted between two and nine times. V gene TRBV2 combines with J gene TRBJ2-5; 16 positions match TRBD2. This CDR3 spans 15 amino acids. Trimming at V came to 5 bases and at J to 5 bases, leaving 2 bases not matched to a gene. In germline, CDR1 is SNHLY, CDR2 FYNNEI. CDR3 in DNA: TGTGCCAGCAGTTGGGGACTAGCGGGAGGGGAGACCCAGTACTTC. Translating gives CASSWGLAGGETQYF.

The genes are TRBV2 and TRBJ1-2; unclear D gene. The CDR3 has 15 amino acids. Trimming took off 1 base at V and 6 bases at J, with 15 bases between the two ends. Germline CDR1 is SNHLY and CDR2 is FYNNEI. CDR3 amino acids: CASSEGVLNYNGYTF. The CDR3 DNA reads TGTGCCAGCAGTGAAGGGGTCTTGAACTATAATGGCTACACCTTC. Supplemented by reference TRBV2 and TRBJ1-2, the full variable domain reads EPEVTQTPSHQVTQMGQEVILRCVPISNHLYFYWYRQILGQKVEFLVSFYNNEISEKSEIFDDQFSVERPDGSNFTLKIRSTKLEDSAMYFCASSEGVLNYNGYTFGSGTRLTVV.

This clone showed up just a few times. The CDR3 is CASRDRPYEQYF. DNA of the CDR3: TGTGCCAGCAGGGACAGACCCTACGAGCAGTACTTC. V is TRBV2 and J is TRBJ2-7; weak D call: TRBD1 (6 bases). Germline-derived CDR1 and CDR2 are SNHLY and FYNNEI. This CDR3 contains 12 residues. V was pared by 6 bases and J by 2 bases, with 8 bases between.

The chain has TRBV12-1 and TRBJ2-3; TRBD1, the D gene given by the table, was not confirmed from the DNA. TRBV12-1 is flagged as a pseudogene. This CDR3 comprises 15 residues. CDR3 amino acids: CASSFLWQAPDTQYF. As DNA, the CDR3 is TGTGCCAGCAGCTTTTTATGGCAGGCCCCAGATACGCAGTATTTT.

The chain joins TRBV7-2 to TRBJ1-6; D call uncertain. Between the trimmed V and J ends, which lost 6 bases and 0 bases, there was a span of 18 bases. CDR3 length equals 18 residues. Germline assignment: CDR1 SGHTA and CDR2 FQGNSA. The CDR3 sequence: CASSTSLVYSSYNSPLHF. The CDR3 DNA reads TGTGCCAGCAGTACTAGCTTAGTGTATAGCTCCTATAATTCACCCCTCCACTTT.

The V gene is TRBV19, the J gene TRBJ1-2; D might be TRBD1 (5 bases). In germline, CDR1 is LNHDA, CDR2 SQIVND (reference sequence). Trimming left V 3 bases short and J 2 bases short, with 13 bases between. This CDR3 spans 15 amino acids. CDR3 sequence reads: CASSMGPGSNYGYTF. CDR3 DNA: TGTGCCAGTAGTATGGGTCCAGGGTCCAACTATGGCTACACCTTC.

CDR3: CASSSHRTGGNYGYTF. In DNA, the CDR3 is TGTGCCAGCAGTTCCCACCGGACAGGGGGCAACTATGGCTACACCTTC. The chain combines TRBV28 with TRBJ1-2; TRBD1 agrees at 11 bases. V shed 4 bases and J 2 bases; nucleotides not matched to a gene: 6. The germline V gene has CDR1 MDHEN and CDR2 SYDVKM. There are 16 residues in the CDR3.

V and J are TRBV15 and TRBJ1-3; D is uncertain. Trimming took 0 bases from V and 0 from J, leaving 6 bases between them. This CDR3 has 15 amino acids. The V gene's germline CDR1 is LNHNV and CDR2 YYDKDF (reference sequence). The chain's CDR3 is CATSRDRASGNTIYF. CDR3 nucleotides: TGTGCCACCAGCAGAGATCGCGCCTCTGGAAACACCATATATTTT.

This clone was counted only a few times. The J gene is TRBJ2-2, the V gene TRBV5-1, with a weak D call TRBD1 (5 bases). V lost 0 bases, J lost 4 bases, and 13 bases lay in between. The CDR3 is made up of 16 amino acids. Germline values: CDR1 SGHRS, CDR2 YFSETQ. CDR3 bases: TGCGCCAGCAGCTTGGCCCCAGGGAAGGTCACCGGGGAGCTGTTTTTT. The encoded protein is CASSLAPGKVTGELFF.

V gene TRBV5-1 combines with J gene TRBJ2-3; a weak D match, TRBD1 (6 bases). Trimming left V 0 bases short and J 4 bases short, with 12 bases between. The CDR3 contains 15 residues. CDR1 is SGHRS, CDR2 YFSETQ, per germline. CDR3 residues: CASSLGIEGADTQYF. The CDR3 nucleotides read TGCGCCAGCAGCTTGGGAATTGAGGGGGCAGATACGCAGTATTTT.

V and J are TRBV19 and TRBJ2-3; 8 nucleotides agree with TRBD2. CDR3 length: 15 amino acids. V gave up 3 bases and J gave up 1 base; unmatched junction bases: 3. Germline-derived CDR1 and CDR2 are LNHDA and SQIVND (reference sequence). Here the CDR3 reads CASSISTSGTDTQYF. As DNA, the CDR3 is TGTGCCAGTAGTATTTCGACTAGCGGCACAGATACGCAGTATTTT.

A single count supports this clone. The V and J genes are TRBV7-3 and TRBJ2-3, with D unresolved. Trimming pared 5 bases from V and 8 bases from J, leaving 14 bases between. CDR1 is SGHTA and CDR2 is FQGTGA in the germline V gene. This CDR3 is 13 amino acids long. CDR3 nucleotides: TGTGCCAGCAGCCCCCAAGGTCGCGGTACGCAGTATTTT. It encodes CASSPQGRGTQYF.

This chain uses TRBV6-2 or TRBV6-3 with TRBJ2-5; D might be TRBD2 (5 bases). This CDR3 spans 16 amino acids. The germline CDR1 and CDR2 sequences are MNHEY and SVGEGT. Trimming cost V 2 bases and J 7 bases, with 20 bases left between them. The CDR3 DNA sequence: TGTGCCAGCAGTTACGAGGACTCATTTCCAAAAGGGACCCAGTACTTC. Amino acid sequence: CASSYEDSFPKGTQYF.

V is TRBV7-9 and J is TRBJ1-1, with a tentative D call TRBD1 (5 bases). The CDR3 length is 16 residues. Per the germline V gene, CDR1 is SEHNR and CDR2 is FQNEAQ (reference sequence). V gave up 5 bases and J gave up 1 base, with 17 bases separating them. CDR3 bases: TGTGCCAGCAGCCCAAAACTCGACAGATCGAACACTGAAGCTTTCTTT. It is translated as CASSPKLDRSNTEAFF.

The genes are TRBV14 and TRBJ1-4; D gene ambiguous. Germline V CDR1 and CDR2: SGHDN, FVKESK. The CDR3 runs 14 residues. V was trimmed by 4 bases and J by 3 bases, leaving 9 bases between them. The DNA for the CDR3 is TGTGCCAGCAGCCCTACGAGGGCTAATGAAAAACTGTTTTTT. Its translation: CASSPTRANEKLFF.

CDR3 loop: CATSAGNSPLHF. In DNA form, the CDR3 reads TGTGCCACCAGTGCGGGGAATTCACCCCTCCACTTT. The J gene is TRBJ1-6, the V gene TRBV24-1; no definite D call. This CDR3 is built from 12 residues. V was trimmed by 5 bases and J by 7 bases, leaving 5 bases between them. Germline lookup yields CDR1 KGHDR and CDR2 SFDVKD.

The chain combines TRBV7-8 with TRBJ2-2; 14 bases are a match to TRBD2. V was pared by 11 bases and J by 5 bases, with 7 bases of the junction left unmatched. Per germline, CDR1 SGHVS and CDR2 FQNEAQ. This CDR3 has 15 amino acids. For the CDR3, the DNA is TGTGCCGGCGGGACTAGCGGGGGAGGGACCGGGGAGCTGTTTTTT. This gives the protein CAGGTSGGGTGELFF.

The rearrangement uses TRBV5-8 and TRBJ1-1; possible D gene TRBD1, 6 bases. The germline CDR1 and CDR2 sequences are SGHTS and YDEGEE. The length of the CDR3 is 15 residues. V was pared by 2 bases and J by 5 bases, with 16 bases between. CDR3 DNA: TGTGCCAGCAGCTTAATTACAGGGAAGGGAACTGAAGCTTTCTTT. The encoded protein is CASSLITGKGTEAFF.

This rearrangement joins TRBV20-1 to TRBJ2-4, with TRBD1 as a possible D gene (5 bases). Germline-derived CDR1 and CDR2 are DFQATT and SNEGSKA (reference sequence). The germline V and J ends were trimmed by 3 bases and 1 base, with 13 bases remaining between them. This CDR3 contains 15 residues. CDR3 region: CSASNGAPAKNIQYF. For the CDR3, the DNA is TGCAGTGCTAGTAATGGGGCGCCGGCCAAAAACATTCAGTACTTC.

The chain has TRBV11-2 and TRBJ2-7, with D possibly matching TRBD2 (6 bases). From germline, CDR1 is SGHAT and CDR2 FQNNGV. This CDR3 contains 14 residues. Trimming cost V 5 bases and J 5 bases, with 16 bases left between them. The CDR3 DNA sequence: TGTGCCAGCAGCAACCGGGAGCCCCTGGACGAGCAGTACTTC. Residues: CASSNREPLDEQYF.

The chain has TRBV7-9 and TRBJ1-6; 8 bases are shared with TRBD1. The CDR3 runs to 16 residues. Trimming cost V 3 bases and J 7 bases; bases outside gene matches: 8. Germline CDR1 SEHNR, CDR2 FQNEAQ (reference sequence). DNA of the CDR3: TGTGCCAGCAGCTTTCGACAGGGGTCAAGGAATTCACCCCTCCACTTT. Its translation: CASSFRQGSRNSPLHF.

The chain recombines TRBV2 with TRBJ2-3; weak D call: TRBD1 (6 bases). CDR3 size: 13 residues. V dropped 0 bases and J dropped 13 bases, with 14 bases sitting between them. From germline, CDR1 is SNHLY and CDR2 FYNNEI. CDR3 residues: CASSEAGARRKYF. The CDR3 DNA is TGTGCCAGCAGTGAAGCGGGGGCCCGCCGAAAGTATTTT.

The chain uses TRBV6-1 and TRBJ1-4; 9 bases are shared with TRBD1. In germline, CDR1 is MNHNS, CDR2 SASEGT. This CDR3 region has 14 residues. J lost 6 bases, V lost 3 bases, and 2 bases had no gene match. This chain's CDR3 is CASSDRDRDEKLFF. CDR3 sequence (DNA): TGTGCCAGCAGTGATCGGGACAGGGATGAAAAACTGTTTTTT.

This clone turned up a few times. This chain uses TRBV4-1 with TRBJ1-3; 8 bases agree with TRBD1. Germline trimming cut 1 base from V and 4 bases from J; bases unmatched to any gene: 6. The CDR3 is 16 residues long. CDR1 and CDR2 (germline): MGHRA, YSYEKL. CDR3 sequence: CASSQGKDRVGNTIYF. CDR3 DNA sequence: TGCGCCAGCAGCCAAGGCAAGGACAGGGTGGGAAACACCATATATTTT.

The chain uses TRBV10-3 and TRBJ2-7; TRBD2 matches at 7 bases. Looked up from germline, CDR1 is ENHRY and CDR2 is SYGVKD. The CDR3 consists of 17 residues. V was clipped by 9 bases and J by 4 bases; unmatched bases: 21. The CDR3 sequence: CAIEGSGGGRKWYEQYF. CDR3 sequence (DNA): TGTGCCATTGAAGGGTCGGGCGGCGGGAGAAAGTGGTACGAGCAGTACTTC.

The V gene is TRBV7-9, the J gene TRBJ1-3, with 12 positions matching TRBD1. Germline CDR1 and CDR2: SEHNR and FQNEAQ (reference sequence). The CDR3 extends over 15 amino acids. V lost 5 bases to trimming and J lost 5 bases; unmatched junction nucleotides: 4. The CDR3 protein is CASSKGTGGRNTIYF. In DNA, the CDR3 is TGTGCCAGCAGCAAAGGGACAGGGGGCCGAAACACCATATATTTT.

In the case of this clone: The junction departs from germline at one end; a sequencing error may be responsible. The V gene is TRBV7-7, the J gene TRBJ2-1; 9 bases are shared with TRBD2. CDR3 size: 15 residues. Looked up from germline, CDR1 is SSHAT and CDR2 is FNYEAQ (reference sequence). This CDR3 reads CASSPGTSMVNEQFF. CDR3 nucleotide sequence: TGTGCTAGCAGCCCCGGGACTAGCATGGTCAATGAGCAGTTCTTC.

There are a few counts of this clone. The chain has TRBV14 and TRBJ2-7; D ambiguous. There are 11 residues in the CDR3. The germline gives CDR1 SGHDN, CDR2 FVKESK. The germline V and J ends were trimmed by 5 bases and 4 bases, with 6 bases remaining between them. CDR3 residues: CASSRRYEQYF. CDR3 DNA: TGTGCCAGCAGCAGGAGATACGAGCAGTACTTC.

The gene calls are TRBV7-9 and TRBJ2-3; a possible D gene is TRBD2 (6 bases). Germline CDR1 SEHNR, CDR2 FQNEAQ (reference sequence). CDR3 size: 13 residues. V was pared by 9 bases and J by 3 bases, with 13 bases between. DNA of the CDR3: TGTGCCAGGGGAGGAGGCGAAACAGATACGCAGTATTTT. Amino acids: CARGGGETDTQYF. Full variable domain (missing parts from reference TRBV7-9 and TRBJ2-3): DTGVSQNPRHKITKRGQNVTFRCDPISEHNRLYWYRQTLGQGPEFLTYFQNEAQLEKSRLLSDRFSAERPKGSFSTLEIQRTEQGDSAMYLCARGGGETDTQYFGPGTRLTVL.